This entry lists 19 T cell receptor beta chains sequenced from one sample in a study of blood T cell repertoires in COVID-19. Assay used: immunoSEQ multiplex PCR; TCRdb lists only in-frame clones, some missing. This sample has about 73,000 clones; around 79% occur once, and the top ten carry less than 25%. Sequences were obtained from peripheral blood. The receptors originated from a man aged 55 to 70 with acute or convalescent COVID-19.

The chain uses TRBV30 and TRBJ2-5, with D tentatively TRBD1 (6 bases). Germline CDR1 reads GTSNPN; CDR2 reads SVGIG (reference sequence). Trimming cost V 4 bases and J 3 bases, with 15 bases left between them. This CDR3 region has 14 residues. In nucleotides, the CDR3 is TGTGCCTGGACTCCTAACAGGGTGGAAGAGACCCAGTACTTC. As protein: CAWTPNRVEETQYF.

The chain is built from TRBV2 and TRBJ2-1; 9 nucleotides agree with TRBD2. The CDR3 contains 14 residues. The ends lost 6 bases at V and 10 bases at J; junction bases unmatched: 10. CDR1 is SNHLY and CDR2 is FYNNEI in the germline V gene. This chain's CDR3 is CASRKRGEVPEQFF. CDR3 nucleotide sequence: TGTGCCAGCAGGAAGCGGGGGGAAGTACCCGAGCAGTTCTTC.

V usage is TRBV12-1 and J usage is TRBJ2-7; the table's D call, TRBD1, has no DNA check behind it. TRBV12-1 is recorded as a pseudogene. The CDR3 totals 14 residues. The CDR3 coding sequence is TGTGCCAGCAGCTTTCGGTCAGGGTTAGTCGAGCAGTACGTC. Protein: CASSFRSGLVEQYV.

CDR3 in amino acids: CASSQGDGTNTGELFF. The CDR3 bases are TGCGCCAGCAGCCAAGGGGACGGGACAAACACCGGGGAGCTGTTTTTT. This chain connects TRBV4-1 to TRBJ2-2, with D perhaps matching TRBD1 (6 bases). The ends were cut back, 1 base at V and 2 bases at J, with 11 bases in the middle. This CDR3 comprises 16 residues. Germline values: CDR1 MGHRA, CDR2 YSYEKL.

The chain combines TRBV4-1 with TRBJ2-2; maybe TRBD1 (5 bases). CDR3 length: 15 amino acids. V lost 1 base and J lost 3, with 9 bases in between. The germline CDR1 and CDR2 sequences are MGHRA and YSYEKL. The CDR3 here is CASSQARVDTGELFF. The CDR3 DNA follows: TGCGCCAGCAGCCAAGCCAGGGTAGACACCGGGGAGCTGTTTTTT.

This clone came up many times. The chain couples TRBV7-9 to TRBJ2-2, with 10 bases aligning to TRBD2. The CDR3 totals 15 residues. V was clipped by 2 bases and J by 4 bases; unmatched bases: 1. CDR1 and CDR2 from the germline V gene are SEHNR and FQNEAQ (reference sequence). CDR3 DNA sequence: TGTGCCAGCAGCTTATCTAGCGGGGGCACCGGGGAGCTGTTTTTT. It codes for CASSLSSGGTGELFF. Looking up the rest from reference TRBV7-9 and TRBJ2-2 gives the full variable domain: DTGVSQNPRHKITKRGQNVTFRCDPISEHNRLYWYRQTLGQGPEFLTYFQNEAQLEKSRLLSDRFSAERPKGSFSTLEIQRTEQGDSAMYLCASSLSSGGTGELFFGEGSRLTVL.

In this sample, this clone turned up once. The V gene is TRBV7-2, the J gene TRBJ2-3; D is uncertain. This CDR3 comprises 12 residues. The V end was cut by 3 bases, the J end by 8 bases, with 9 bases between. Germline CDR1 SGHTA, CDR2 FQGNSA. The CDR3 spells CASSLARGTQYF. The CDR3 DNA sequence: TGTGCCAGCAGCTTGGCCCGTGGTACGCAGTATTTT.

The chain combines TRBV6-5 with TRBJ2-3; no firm D call. The V and J ends lost 8 bases and 0 bases respectively, with 9 bases between them. Germline V lookup: CDR1 MNHEY, CDR2 SVGAGI. The CDR3 totals 13 residues. The CDR3 nucleotides read TGTGCCAGCTCGATCGGTAGCACAGATACGCAGTATTTT. Translated, it gives CASSIGSTDTQYF.

The CDR3: CASSPGTGSEKLFF. The CDR3 DNA reads TGTGCCAGCAGCCCGGGGACAGGGAGTGAAAAACTGTTTTTT. This chain links TRBV9 with TRBJ1-4; 9 positions agree with TRBD1. V lost 4 bases, J lost 7 bases, and 5 bases stayed unmatched. There are 14 residues in the CDR3. Germline V gives CDR1 SGDLS, CDR2 YYNGEE.

The chain has TRBV7-8 and TRBJ2-1; D may be TRBD2 (5 bases). CDR3 length equals 14 residues. Looked up from germline, CDR1 is SGHVS and CDR2 is FQNEAQ. V gave up 1 base and J gave up 8 bases, with 12 bases separating them. The CDR3 spells CASSLDSLGDEQFF. The CDR3 DNA reads as TGTGCCAGCAGCTTAGATTCACTAGGCGATGAGCAGTTCTTC.

This clone is judged medium-sized (0.01 to 0.1%). This chain joins TRBV4-2 and TRBJ2-1, with TRBD2 matching 11 bases. V was clipped by 0 bases and J by 6 bases; unmatched bases: 1. CDR3 length: 15 amino acids. Germline CDR1 is LGHNA and CDR2 is YNFKEQ. The CDR3 sequence: CASSQDSGGANEQFF. CDR3 sequence (DNA): TGTGCCAGCAGCCAAGATAGCGGGGGGGCCAATGAGCAGTTCTTC.

The sample holds a few counts of this clone. The chain is built from TRBV6-5 and TRBJ1-1, with TRBD1 matching over 7 bases. CDR3 length equals 14 residues. Germline assignment: CDR1 MNHEY and CDR2 SVGAGI. Trimming cost V 5 bases and J 6 bases; bases outside gene matches: 9. In DNA form, the CDR3 reads TGTGCCAGCAGTCTGGATTTTGGGACAGCTGAAGCTTTCTTT. Amino acid sequence: CASSLDFGTAEAFF.

The chain combines TRBV25-1 with TRBJ1-2; the match to TRBD1 covers 8 bases. The CDR3 is 14 amino acids. Germline CDR1 and CDR2: MGHDK and SYGVNS. V shed 4 bases, J shed 3 bases, and the junction held 4 bases outside the gene matches. The DNA for the CDR3 is TGTGCCAGCAGTGGGGACAGGTACGACTATGGCTACACCTTC. It is translated as CASSGDRYDYGYTF.

The chain couples TRBV7-3 to TRBJ2-5; D gene unclear. This CDR3 is 13 amino acids long. V was clipped by 5 bases and J by 1 base, with 8 bases between them. Germline CDR1 reads SGHTA; CDR2 reads FQGTGA. The DNA of the CDR3 is TGTGCCAGCAGCCCAACACCCCAAGAGACCCAGTACTTC. Translated: CASSPTPQETQYF.

This sequence joins TRBV19 and TRBJ2-1, with TRBD2 as a possible D gene (5 bases). The CDR3 runs 13 residues. Trimming shortened V by 1 base and J by 9 bases, and 10 bases separated the two germline ends. Per the germline V gene, CDR1 is LNHDA and CDR2 is SQIVND (reference sequence). The CDR3 region has the DNA TGTGCCAGTAGTATAGGTTACCGGGGTGAGCAGTTCTTC. Amino acids: CASSIGYRGEQFF.

Only a few counts were recorded for this clone. The chain joins TRBV19 to TRBJ2-2; TRBD1 agrees at 11 bases. CDR1 and CDR2 from the germline V gene are LNHDA and SQIVND (reference sequence). V trimming: 5 bases; J trimming: 6 bases; junction bases outside the gene matches: 5. The CDR3 spans 15 residues. CDR3 DNA sequence: TGTGCCAGTAGTCCCGGGACAGGGGGGCCCGGGGAGCTGTTTTTT. Amino acids: CASSPGTGGPGELFF.

This sequence joins TRBV6-1 and TRBJ2-3; no firm D call. Trimming cost V 0 bases and J 2 bases, with 6 bases left between them. From germline, CDR1 is MNHNS and CDR2 SASEGT. The CDR3 spans 14 residues. CDR3 residues: CASSEAHFTDTQYF. The CDR3 coding sequence is TGTGCCAGCAGTGAAGCGCACTTCACAGATACGCAGTATTTT.

The chain uses TRBV5-1 and TRBJ2-7; 7 bases align to TRBD2. The CDR3 is 15 residues long. The germline CDR1 and CDR2 sequences are SGHRS and YFSETQ. Losses at the gene ends were 9 bases for V and 2 bases for J; bases not matched to a gene: 14. In nucleotides, the CDR3 is TGCGCCATCGAAGACCGGGACTATCCCACCTACGAGCAGTACGTC. This sequence encodes CAIEDRDYPTYEQYV.

The chain recombines TRBV7-9 with TRBJ1-5, with D tentatively TRBD1 (6 bases). There are 15 residues in the CDR3. V was trimmed by 0 bases and J by 4 bases, leaving 10 bases between them. Germline CDR1 is SEHNR and CDR2 is FQNEAQ (reference sequence). The CDR3 reads CASSLAGGRNQPQHF. The CDR3 bases are TGTGCCAGCAGCTTAGCCGGGGGGCGTAATCAGCCCCAGCATTTT.